What follows are 26 T cell receptor beta chains derived from one specimen sequenced in a study of blood T cell repertoires in COVID-19 (dated by TCRdb to the early 2020s). Library method: the immunoSEQ multiplex PCR assay. This is the immuneACCESS table as TCRdb keeps it, with only in-frame sequences that have V and J called. A part of the clones is gone; compared with another copy, unresolved V genes explain less than half, and the rest is unexplained. In this sample the table shows about 120,000 clones, over 75% of which occur a single time. The ten largest make up 1.5% to 2% of the sample. Input material: peripheral blood. The source is a human donor with active COVID-19. The donor label of this sample is uncertain.

The CDR3 spells CASSQSRQQETQYF. The CDR3 nucleotides are TGCGCCAGCAGTCAATCAAGACAGCAAGAGACCCAGTACTTC. The chain links TRBV23-1 to TRBJ2-5; weak D call: TRBD1 (5 bases). TRBV23-1 is identified as an open reading frame with a role that is uncertain. Trimming removed 0 bases at V and 2 bases at J, with 7 bases between. The CDR3 has 14 residues.

The chain employs TRBV7-2 and TRBJ1-1; 10 bases map to TRBD1. Germline CDR1 reads SGHTA; CDR2 reads FQGNSA. V was pared by 1 base and J by 5 bases, with 4 bases of the junction left unmatched. The CDR3 is made up of 15 amino acids. For the CDR3, the DNA is TGTGCCAGCAGCTTAGAGGGACAGGGGCTGACTGAAGCTTTCTTT. Amino acids: CASSLEGQGLTEAFF.

This clone occurred once. V usage is TRBV6-1 and J usage is TRBJ1-2; no reliable D call. The ends were cut back, 0 bases at V and 2 bases at J, with 10 bases in the middle. In germline, CDR1 is MNHNS, CDR2 SASEGT. The CDR3 totals 15 residues. The CDR3 DNA reads as TGTGCCAGCAGTGAAGCGGAGGGCCGGAACTATGGCTACACCTTC. The encoded protein is CASSEAEGRNYGYTF.

The rearrangement links TRBV7-2 to TRBJ1-3; D gene ambiguous. Germline V gene sequence: CDR1 SGHTA, CDR2 FQGNSA. The ends were cut back, 6 bases at V and 5 bases at J, with 11 bases in the middle. The CDR3 runs to 13 residues. CDR3 bases: TGTGCCAGCAGTCGTCTCGCGAGAAACACCATATATTTT. Its protein is CASSRLARNTIYF. The whole variable domain, remainder taken from reference TRBV7-2 and TRBJ1-3, is GAGVSQSPSNKVTEKGKDVELRCDPISGHTALYWYRQSLGQGLEFLIYFQGNSAPDKSGLPSDRFSAERTGGSVSTLTIQRTQQEDSAVYLCASSRLARNTIYFGEGSWLTVV.

The chain carries TRBV10-3 and TRBJ1-6; TRBD1 matches at 12 bases. The CDR3 totals 16 residues. V lost 6 bases to trimming and J lost 7 bases; unmatched junction nucleotides: 7. Per germline, CDR1 ENHRY and CDR2 SYGVKD. CDR3 sequence reads: CAISSGQGAENSPLHF. DNA for the CDR3: TGTGCCATCAGCTCGGGACAGGGGGCTGAAAATTCACCCCTCCACTTT.

The chain combines TRBV5-1 with TRBJ1-1; D unresolved. Looked up from germline, CDR1 is SGHRS and CDR2 is YFSETQ. The CDR3 runs to 14 residues. The V and J ends lost 0 bases and 1 base respectively, with 7 bases between them. The CDR3 DNA sequence: TGCGCCAGCAGCTTGGAATCCTGGAACACTGAAGCTTTCTTT. This codes for CASSLESWNTEAFF.

The chain joins TRBV5-4 to TRBJ2-3; 14 bases line up with TRBD2. The CDR3 is 17 residues long. Germline CDR1 is SGHNT and CDR2 is YYREEE (reference sequence). Unmatched junction bases numbered 4, after V lost 4 bases and J lost 0 bases. The CDR3 is CASSTWTSGGSTDTQYF. The CDR3 DNA follows: TGTGCCAGCAGCACATGGACTAGCGGGGGGAGCACAGATACGCAGTATTTT.

V usage is TRBV7-8 and J usage is TRBJ2-5; 9 nucleotides match TRBD2. Trimming cost V 1 base and J 5 bases; bases outside gene matches: 14. The CDR3 covers 18 residues. Germline lookup yields CDR1 SGHVS and CDR2 FQNEAQ. The CDR3 loop is CASSLGTVRRGGSETQYF. The CDR3, as DNA: TGTGCCAGCAGCTTAGGAACTGTTAGGCGGGGGGGTAGTGAGACCCAGTACTTC.

Only one count was recorded for this clone. The CDR3 DNA follows: TGTGCCAGTAGCCGGACTATCGTCACGGAAAAACTGTTTTTT. Translating gives CASSRTIVTEKLFF. The chain has TRBV19 and TRBJ1-4; no firm D call. The CDR3 spans 14 residues. Germline V gene data show CDR1 as LNHDA and CDR2 as SQIVND (reference sequence). Trimming removed 6 bases at V and 8 bases at J, with 16 bases between.

The V and J genes are TRBV19 and TRBJ2-3; TRBD2 matches at 9 bases. The CDR3 is 14 residues long. Germline CDR1 LNHDA, CDR2 SQIVND (reference sequence). After removal of 4 bases from V and 8 bases from J, the junction contained 7 bases not matched to a gene. CDR3 coding DNA: TGTGCCAGTAGTACCCTAGCGGGGCGGCGTACGCAGTATTTT. It is translated as CASSTLAGRRTQYF.

V and J are TRBV10-3 and TRBJ1-2; TRBD1 matches 7 bases. This CDR3 spans 16 amino acids. CDR1 is ENHRY and CDR2 is SYGVKD in the germline V gene. The junction had 12 bases not matched to a gene; V was cut back by 8 bases and J by 0 bases. CDR3 in DNA: TGTGCCATCGGGGCCGGGACAGCGAATTCTAACTATGGCTACACCTTC. Its translation: CAIGAGTANSNYGYTF.

This sequence joins TRBV4-3 and TRBJ2-7, with D hard to call. This CDR3 has 15 amino acids. The V end lost 0 bases, the J end lost 7 bases, and 16 bases lay between the germline ends. Germline V gene sequence: CDR1 LGHNA, CDR2 YSLEER. The CDR3 here is CASSQDLSTPWEQYF. For the CDR3, the DNA is TGCGCCAGCAGCCAAGATCTAAGCACGCCGTGGGAGCAGTACTTC.

The genes are TRBV12-3 or TRBV12-4 and TRBJ2-1; D possibly corresponds to TRBD2 (7 bases). The CDR3 consists of 13 residues. Trimming removed 6 bases at V and 9 bases at J, with 15 bases between. This CDR3 is CASSPAGAFEQFF. The DNA for the CDR3 is TGTGCCAGCAGCCCCGCGGGGGCCTTTGAGCAGTTCTTC.

This clone has just one count. V is TRBV4-3 and J is TRBJ2-2; 9 bases fit TRBD2. This CDR3 is built from 16 residues. Germline CDR1 and CDR2: LGHNA and YSLEER. V dropped 4 bases and J dropped 4; count of bases not matched to a gene: 7. CDR3 in DNA: TGCGCCAGCAGCCCCCGCGGGGGGGGAGGCACCGGGGAGCTGTTTTTT. It yields the protein CASSPRGGGGTGELFF.

This chain connects TRBV7-2 to TRBJ2-5, with D possibly TRBD2 on 5 matching bases. In germline, CDR1 is SGHTA, CDR2 FQGNSA. V was trimmed by 4 bases and J by 2 bases, leaving 17 bases between them. This CDR3 spans 16 amino acids. CDR3 sequence (DNA): TGTGCCAGCAGCTCTCAGCGGAGAGCGTGGCAAGAGACCCAGTACTTC. Translation gives CASSSQRRAWQETQYF.

The chain links TRBV4-2 to TRBJ2-5, with 7 positions matching TRBD2. V lost 0 bases, J lost 1 base, and 5 bases stayed unmatched. The CDR3 length is 16 residues. Germline-derived CDR1 and CDR2 are LGHNA and YNFKEQ. The CDR3 region is CASSQEVAGVQETQYF. Written as DNA, the CDR3 is TGTGCCAGCAGCCAAGAAGTTGCGGGGGTCCAAGAGACCCAGTACTTC.

The gene calls are TRBV7-8 and TRBJ2-7, with TRBD1 matching 7 bases. The CDR3 runs 14 residues. Germline V gene data show CDR1 as SGHVS and CDR2 as FQNEAQ. Trimming took 5 bases from V and 6 from J; bases not matched to a gene: 10. Written as DNA, the CDR3 is TGTGCCAGCAGCCCCTGGAAACAGGGGCGCGAGCAGTACTTC. It is translated as CASSPWKQGREQYF.

The V gene is TRBV19, the J gene TRBJ2-1, with 8 bases aligning to TRBD2. The V and J ends lost 1 base and 6 bases, in that order; junction bases with no gene match: 2. In germline, CDR1 is LNHDA, CDR2 SQIVND (reference sequence). This CDR3 has 14 amino acids. The CDR3 DNA reads TGTGCCAGTAGTATAGCGGGGGGGCCCAATGAGCAGTTCTTC. Translation: CASSIAGGPNEQFF.

The gene calls are TRBV18 and TRBJ2-7; 7 nucleotides match TRBD1. The trim removed 2 bases at V and 5 bases at J, leaving 3 bases unmatched. The germline V gene encodes CDR1 KGHSH and CDR2 LQKENI. The CDR3 contains 13 residues. In nucleotides, the CDR3 is TGTGCCAGCTCACCAGGGACAGCAAACGAGCAGTACTTC. Residues: CASSPGTANEQYF.

J is TRBJ2-3 and V is TRBV18; D is possibly TRBD2 (6 bases). The CDR3 has 13 residues. The germline gives CDR1 KGHSH, CDR2 LQKENI. V was clipped by 2 bases and J by 4 bases, with 7 bases between them. CDR3 in DNA: TGTGCCAGCTCACCAGGAGGGGCAGATACGCAGTATTTT. Amino acid sequence: CASSPGGADTQYF.

J is TRBJ1-5 and V is TRBV19, with TRBD1 matching 9 bases. Looked up from germline, CDR1 is LNHDA and CDR2 is SQIVND (reference sequence). V dropped 6 bases and J dropped 2; count of bases not matched to a gene: 5. The CDR3 extends over 15 amino acids. The CDR3: CASRRDREGNQPQHF. Written as DNA, the CDR3 is TGTGCCAGTAGACGGGACAGGGAGGGCAATCAGCCCCAGCATTTT.

The V and J genes are TRBV7-8 and TRBJ1-6; D might be TRBD1 (5 bases). Germline V lookup: CDR1 SGHVS, CDR2 FQNEAQ. With 2 bases removed from V and 5 bases from J, the gap between germline ends came to 13 bases. The CDR3 is made up of 16 amino acids. As DNA, the CDR3 is TGTGCCAGCAGCTTAAGAGCCGGGACTAATAATTCACCCCTCCACTTT. Amino acids: CASSLRAGTNNSPLHF.

This chain joins TRBV11-1 and TRBJ1-1, with 9 positions matching TRBD1. With V trimmed by 0 bases and J by 4 bases, 9 bases remained unmatched. The CDR3 runs 17 residues. Germline V CDR1 and CDR2: SGHAT, FQDESV (reference sequence). For the CDR3, the DNA is TGTGCCAGCAGCTTAGCGGGGGGACAGGGCTACGCCACTGAAGCTTTCTTT. The encoded protein is CASSLAGGQGYATEAFF.

The rearrangement joins TRBV5-1 to TRBJ2-3; 8 nucleotides match TRBD2. V gave up 6 bases and J gave up 3 bases; unmatched junction bases: 3. CDR3 length equals 13 residues. Per germline, CDR1 SGHRS and CDR2 YFSETQ. The CDR3 reads CASTGGGTDTQYF. The CDR3 region has the DNA TGCGCCAGCACCGGCGGGGGGACAGATACGCAGTATTTT.

The rearrangement links TRBV2 to TRBJ1-5; no reliable D call. The CDR3 totals 13 residues. Trimming shortened V by 4 bases and J by 4 bases, and 8 bases separated the two germline ends. Per germline, CDR1 SNHLY and CDR2 FYNNEI. The CDR3 nucleotides read TGTGCCAGCAGTGTCTTCGGGAATCAGCCCCAGCATTTT. Encoded protein: CASSVFGNQPQHF.

This rearrangement joins TRBV9 to TRBJ2-1; D remains unclear. The V gene lost 3 bases and the J gene lost 2 bases, with 15 bases spanning the gap. Looked up from germline, CDR1 is SGDLS and CDR2 is YYNGEE. This CDR3 is built from 16 residues. CDR3 sequence reads: CASSALDIQAYNEQFF. The DNA for the CDR3 is TGTGCCAGCAGCGCTCTTGACATCCAGGCCTACAATGAGCAGTTCTTC.